This record looks at one TCR beta chain sequence and its context. Patients who underwent sequencing had shown CD8+CD57+ cell expansion by flow cytometry. This record comes from a study of CD8+CD57+ T cells in acquired aplastic anemia. This CDR3 comprises 14 residues. The junction had 7 bases not matched to a gene; V was cut back by 10 bases and J by 5 bases. CDR1 and CDR2 (germline): WSHSY, SAAADI. The template for TCR beta VDJ and CDR3 sequence profiling was genomic DNA. Each CDR3 protein gets one entry after TCRdb re-called the reads with MiXCR. This sample has more than 70,000 distinct CDR3 sequences, with about 70% found just once.

Sequences were obtained from sorted CD4+, CD8+, or CD8+CD57+ T cells (not recorded which) from PBMCs. The chain uses TRBV10-2 and TRBJ2-1; 11 nucleotides line up with TRBD1. The clonotype originates from a human donor with aplastic anemia. The CDR3: CATLGTGGNNEQFF. The DNA for the CDR3 is TGCGCCACACTGGGGACAGGGGGAAACAATGAGCAGTTCTTC.